This passage covers 19 T cell receptor beta chains from one sample sequenced in a study of response to subunit inactivated influenza vaccine. Via MiXCR, TCRdb re-called the RT-PCR reads, giving one row per CDR3 protein. This table has about 520,000 distinct CDR3 sequences, 6% to 9% appearing once. Sequencing used PBMCs from blood, obtained roughly 24 months after vaccination. These TCRs come from a man between 50 and 75 years old who received an inactivated influenza vaccine.

This clonotype was picked up a small number of times. The V call is TRBV20-1, the J call TRBJ2-3; 9 bases are shared with TRBD2. Germline trimming cut 5 bases from V and 1 base from J; bases unmatched to any gene: 10. This CDR3 is built from 16 residues. CDR1 is DFQATT, CDR2 SNEGSKA, per germline (reference sequence). This chain's CDR3 is CSAPKKAGGRTDTQYF. The CDR3 DNA is TGCAGTGCTCCGAAAAAAGCGGGAGGACGCACAGATACGCAGTATTTT.

The table lists this clonotype with a few counts. This chain joins TRBV19 and TRBJ2-3, with 9 bases fitting TRBD2. The CDR3 sequence is 15 residues long. Trimming removed 4 bases from V and 6 bases from J; junction bases left unmatched: 8. CDR1 is LNHDA and CDR2 is SQIVND in the germline V gene (reference sequence). The CDR3 nucleotides are TGTGCCAGTAGTACCCCCTTAGCGGGAGCTGATACGCAGTATTTT. This encodes CASSTPLAGADTQYF.

The table lists this clonotype with a few counts. The genes are TRBV5-6 and TRBJ1-1, with D possibly matching TRBD1 (6 bases). The V end lost 3 bases, the J end lost 4 bases, and 13 bases lay between the germline ends. The CDR3 covers 14 residues. Germline CDR1 SGHDT, CDR2 YYEEEE. DNA for the CDR3: TGTGCCAGCAGCTCAAGCAGGGGTACCACTGAAGCTTTCTTT. This translates into CASSSSRGTTEAFF.

In nucleotides, the CDR3 is TGTGCCTGGAGTCTTCAGGGACTAGAAGCTTTCTTT. It encodes CAWSLQGLEAFF. The V and J genes are TRBV30 and TRBJ1-1, with D possibly matching TRBD1 (5 bases). CDR1 is GTSNPN, CDR2 SVGIG, per germline (reference sequence). Trimming removed 2 bases from V and 8 bases from J, with 12 bases in between. The CDR3 is 12 residues long.

The V call is TRBV4-2, the J call TRBJ2-3, with 11 bases that match TRBD2. Germline values: CDR1 LGHNA, CDR2 YNFKEQ. The CDR3 consists of 17 residues. V was pared by 5 bases and J by 2 bases, with 9 bases of the junction left unmatched. Here the CDR3 reads CASSVTIAGGDTDTQYF. CDR3 DNA sequence: TGTGCCAGCAGCGTTACAATAGCGGGGGGGGACACAGATACGCAGTATTTT.

This clonotype was seen at least ten times. V gene TRBV5-6 combines with J gene TRBJ2-2; 9 bases map to TRBD2. This CDR3 has 16 residues. The germline V gene has CDR1 SGHDT and CDR2 YYEEEE. The V and J ends lost 2 bases and 3 bases, in that order; junction bases with no gene match: 5. CDR3 in DNA: TGTGCCAGCAGCTTAGGCGGGAGGGCCGACACCGGGGAGCTGTTTTTT. This encodes CASSLGGRADTGELFF.

In its sample, this clonotype was seen many times. This rearrangement joins TRBV25-1 to TRBJ1-1, with D perhaps TRBD1 (5 bases). The CDR3 consists of 13 residues. The germline CDR1 and CDR2 sequences are MGHDK and SYGVNS. V lost 7 bases, J lost 3 bases, and 12 bases lay in between. CDR3 sequence: CASNGRVDTEAFF. The DNA for the CDR3 is TGTGCCAGCAACGGCAGGGTGGACACTGAAGCTTTCTTT.

This clonotype was counted at least ten times. V is TRBV7-7 and J is TRBJ2-5, with 14 nucleotides matching TRBD2. Germline loops: CDR1 SSHAT, CDR2 FNYEAQ (reference sequence). CDR3 length equals 16 residues. Trimming removed 3 bases from V and 4 bases from J; junction bases left unmatched: 4. The CDR3 reads CASSFGTSGSGETQYF. The CDR3 DNA follows: TGTGCCAGCAGCTTTGGGACTAGCGGGAGCGGAGAGACCCAGTACTTC. The whole variable domain, remainder taken from reference TRBV7-7 and TRBJ2-5, is GAGVSQSPRYKVTKRGQDVTLRCDPISSHATLYWYQQALGQGPEFLTYFNYEAQPDKSGLPSDRFSAERPEGSISTLTIQRTEQRDSAMYRCASSFGTSGSGETQYFGPGTRLLVL.

Many counts were recorded for this clonotype. The rearrangement joins TRBV4-3 to TRBJ1-1; D remains unclear. V was cut by 0 bases and J by 1 base, with 3 bases left in between. The CDR3 sequence is 13 residues long. Germline values: CDR1 LGHNA, CDR2 YSLEER. CDR3 bases: TGCGCCAGCAGCCAAGAACAGAACACTGAAGCTTTCTTT. It translates to CASSQEQNTEAFF.

This clonotype was observed a few times. The chain carries TRBV15 and TRBJ2-1; unclear D gene. V was shortened by 4 bases and J by 3 bases, with 10 bases between the two germline ends. The CDR3 length is 14 residues. Germline-derived CDR1 and CDR2 are LNHNV and YYDKDF (reference sequence). This CDR3 reads CATSMSQIYNEQFF. The CDR3 coding sequence is TGTGCCACCAGCATGTCCCAGATCTACAATGAGCAGTTCTTC.

The chain joins TRBV11-2 to TRBJ2-7, with 9 bases aligning to TRBD1. This CDR3 has 17 amino acids. Looked up from germline, CDR1 is SGHAT and CDR2 is FQNNGV. J lost 2 bases, V lost 5 bases, and 13 bases had no gene match. The CDR3 here is CASSIHPGQGSTYEQYF. CDR3 coding DNA: TGTGCCAGCAGCATTCACCCCGGACAGGGGAGCACCTACGAGCAGTACTTC. Full variable domain (missing parts from reference TRBV11-2 and TRBJ2-7): EAGVAQSPRYKIIEKRQSVAFWCNPISGHATLYWYQQILGQGPKLLIQFQNNGVVDDSQLPKDRFSAERLKGVDSTLKIQPAKLEDSAVYLCASSIHPGQGSTYEQYFGPGTRLTVT.

This clonotype was found a few times. One end of the junction does not line up with germline, which may come from a read error. The rearrangement joins TRBV7-8 to TRBJ2-2; TRBD2 matches at 9 bases. Germline-derived CDR1 and CDR2 are SGHVS and FQNEAQ. The CDR3 runs to 15 residues. CDR3 in amino acids: CASSLAGRWGGELFF. The DNA of the CDR3 is TGTGCCAGCAGCCTAGCGGGGAGGTGGGGCGGGGAGCTGTTTTTT. Variable domain in full (rest from reference TRBV7-8 and TRBJ2-2): GAGVSQSPRYKVAKRGQDVALRCDPISGHVSLFWYQQALGQGPEFLTYFQNEAQLDKSGLPSDRFFAERPEGSVSTLKIQRTQQEDSAVYLCASSLAGRWGGELFFGEGSRLTVL.

This sequence joins TRBV5-1 and TRBJ2-5, with 8 nucleotides matching TRBD2. Germline values: CDR1 SGHRS, CDR2 YFSETQ. After removal of 1 base from V and 2 bases from J, the junction contained 4 bases not matched to a gene. This CDR3 spans 15 amino acids. This CDR3 is CASSLSGSTQETQYF. The CDR3 bases are TGCGCCAGCAGCTTGAGCGGGAGTACACAAGAGACCCAGTACTTC. The variable domain in full, with the rest retrieved from reference TRBV5-1 and TRBJ2-5, is KAGVTQTPRYLIKTRGQQVTLSCSPISGHRSVSWYQQTPGQGLQFLFEYFSETQRNKGNFPGRFSGRQFSNSRSEMNVSTLELGDSALYLCASSLSGSTQETQYFGPGTRLLVL.

This sequence joins TRBV5-1 and TRBJ2-4, with 13 bases matching TRBD2. Per germline, CDR1 SGHRS and CDR2 YFSETQ. This CDR3 contains 19 residues. Unmatched junction bases numbered 10, after V lost 1 base and J lost 3 bases. Here the CDR3 DNA reads TGCGCCAGCAGCTTGCTCGGACTAGCGGGAGAGGGGAGCAAAAACATTCAGTACTTC. Its translation: CASSLLGLAGEGSKNIQYF. The full variable domain, rest sourced from reference TRBV5-1 and TRBJ2-4, is KAGVTQTPRYLIKTRGQQVTLSCSPISGHRSVSWYQQTPGQGLQFLFEYFSETQRNKGNFPGRFSGRQFSNSRSEMNVSTLELGDSALYLCASSLLGLAGEGSKNIQYFGAGTRLSVL.

The chain recombines TRBV11-1 with TRBJ2-2, with 7 positions matching TRBD1. The CDR3 extends over 18 amino acids. CDR1 is SGHAT, CDR2 FQDESV, per germline (reference sequence). Germline trimming cut 4 bases from V and 2 bases from J; bases unmatched to any gene: 13. The CDR3 spells CASSSGGSGTINTGELFF. The DNA of the CDR3 is TGTGCCAGCAGCTCAGGGGGTTCCGGGACAATTAACACCGGGGAGCTGTTTTTT.

This clonotype was seen only a few times. V gene TRBV20-1 combines with J gene TRBJ2-7; D is unclear. Germline V CDR1 and CDR2: DFQATT, SNEGSKA (reference sequence). V lost 6 bases to trimming and J lost 3 bases, with 15 bases between them. The CDR3 is made up of 13 amino acids. The CDR3 DNA is TGCAGTGCAACCCCTACCGGAGACTACGAGCAGTACTTC. Amino acids: CSATPTGDYEQYF.

This clonotype was recorded a few times. The chain employs TRBV12-3 or TRBV12-4 and TRBJ2-7; perhaps TRBD2 as D (5 bases). There are 14 residues in the CDR3. V lost 3 bases, J lost 0 bases, and 9 bases lay in between. DNA of the CDR3: TGTGCCAGCAGTTTTGTAGCGAACTCCTACGAGCAGTACTTC. It yields the protein CASSFVANSYEQYF.

This clonotype was seen a few times. The chain carries TRBV9 and TRBJ2-3; TRBD2 is a possible D gene (6 bases). The CDR3 has 14 residues. Germline-derived CDR1 and CDR2 are SGDLS and YYNGEE. Deletions cut 4 bases from V and 2 bases from J, with 11 bases between. CDR3 loop: CASSPRTITDTQYF. In nucleotides, the CDR3 is TGTGCCAGCAGCCCCCGGACTATCACAGATACGCAGTATTTT.

This clonotype was seen a handful of times. The CDR3 sequence is CASSKSPPGSKTDTQYF. CDR3 sequence (DNA): TGTGCCAGCAGCAAGAGTCCCCCGGGAAGCAAGACAGATACGCAGTATTTT. This chain uses TRBV7-8 with TRBJ2-3; D might be TRBD2 (5 bases). Germline V gene lookup returns CDR1 SGHVS and CDR2 FQNEAQ. The CDR3 has 17 residues. V was trimmed by 5 bases and J by 3 bases, leaving 21 bases between them.